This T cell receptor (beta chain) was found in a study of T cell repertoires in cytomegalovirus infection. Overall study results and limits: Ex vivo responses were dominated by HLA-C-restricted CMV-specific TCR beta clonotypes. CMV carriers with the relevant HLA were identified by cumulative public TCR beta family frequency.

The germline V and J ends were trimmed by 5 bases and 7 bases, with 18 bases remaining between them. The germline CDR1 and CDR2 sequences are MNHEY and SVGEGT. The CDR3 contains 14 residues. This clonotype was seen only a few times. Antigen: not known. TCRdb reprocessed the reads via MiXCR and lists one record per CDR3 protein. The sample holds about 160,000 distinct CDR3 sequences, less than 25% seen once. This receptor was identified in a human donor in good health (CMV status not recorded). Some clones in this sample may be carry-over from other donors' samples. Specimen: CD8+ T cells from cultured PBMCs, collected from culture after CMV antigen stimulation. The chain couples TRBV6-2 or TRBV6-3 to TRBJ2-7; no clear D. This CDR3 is CASSGKGPVMEQYF. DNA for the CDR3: TGTGCCAGCAGTGGAAAAGGTCCCGTGATGGAGCAGTACTTC.